The present TCR beta chain was sequenced within a study of blood T cell repertoires in COVID-19. Overall study context: From the United States, Italy and Spain came samples of acute and convalescent COVID-19. The cDNA or gDNA used as material had been derived from T cells, B-cell-depleted T cells, or PBMCs.

From germline, CDR1 is SGHKS and CDR2 YYEKEE (reference sequence). The V end lost 4 bases, the J end lost 5 bases, and 6 bases lay between the germline ends. CDR3 length: 11 amino acids. In the original processing: Estimation of nucleated cell counts relied on the amplification of reference gene primers. Data came from immunoSEQ multiplex PCR; TCRdb stores just in-frame clones and leaves some out. D and trimming were read from the DNA, whereas the V and J calls and clone size are those reported in that table. This table holds approximately 50,000 clones, roughly 83% found once. This receptor was taken from a human donor in a cohort sampled during active COVID-19. This chain connects TRBV5-5 to TRBJ2-5; a possible D gene is TRBD1 (5 bases). What was sequenced was peripheral blood. DNA of the CDR3: TGTGCCAGCAGCCCAGGGGAGACCCAGTACTTC. This translates into CASSPGETQYF.